These 21 T cell receptor beta chains share one sample of origin, sequenced in a study of T cell responses to AZD1222 COVID-19 vaccine. Profiling relied on immunoSEQ multiplex PCR, and the TCRdb table lists in-frame clones only, not all of them. This table holds 80,000 to 100,000 clones, approximately 83% found once. The specimen comprised peripheral blood, sampled on day 0 of AZD1222 vaccination. Receptors were obtained from an adult in good health.

The V and J genes are TRBV6-5 and TRBJ1-6, with D possibly matching TRBD1 (6 bases). The length of the CDR3 is 15 residues. Looked up from germline, CDR1 is MNHEY and CDR2 is SVGAGI. Trimming took 5 bases from V and 6 from J, leaving 14 bases between them. CDR3 sequence (DNA): TGTGCCAGCAGTCCCAGGGACATAAGTAATTCACCCCTCCACTTT. It encodes CASSPRDISNSPLHF.

The rearrangement uses TRBV27 and TRBJ2-1; 8 bases are shared with TRBD2. The CDR3 consists of 18 residues. After removal of 4 bases from V and 0 bases from J, the junction contained 11 bases not matched to a gene. Germline CDR1 is MNHEY and CDR2 is SMNVEV (reference sequence). CDR3 region: CASSSRTSSLSSYNEQFF. For the CDR3, the DNA is TGTGCCAGCAGTTCCCGGACTAGCTCTTTGAGCTCCTACAATGAGCAGTTCTTC.

The V and J genes are TRBV7-6 and TRBJ2-1; D gene unclear. The germline V gene has CDR1 SGHVS and CDR2 FNYEAQ. Deletions cut 1 base from V and 7 bases from J, with 5 bases between. The CDR3 is 12 amino acids. Here the CDR3 DNA reads TGTGCCAGCAGCTTAGTTGTTAATGAGCAGTTCTTC. Translating gives CASSLVVNEQFF. Together with reference TRBV7-6 and TRBJ2-1, the CDR3 gives the full variable domain: GAGVSQSPRYKVTKRGQDVALRCDPISGHVSLYWYRQALGQGPEFLTYFNYEAQQDKSGLPNDRFSAERPEGSISTLTIQRTEQRDSAMYRCASSLVVNEQFFGPGTRLTVL.

The V gene is TRBV9, the J gene TRBJ2-1, with D possibly matching TRBD2 (6 bases). This CDR3 region has 15 residues. Trimming removed 0 bases at V and 8 bases at J, with 15 bases between. Looked up from germline, CDR1 is SGDLS and CDR2 is YYNGEE. The CDR3 sequence: CASSVVASGSDEQFF. The CDR3, as DNA: TGTGCCAGCAGCGTAGTTGCGAGCGGGTCCGATGAGCAGTTCTTC.

This clone was recorded once. The genes are TRBV13 and TRBJ1-2, with D unresolved. V lost 6 bases to trimming and J lost 1 base, with 6 bases between them. The length of the CDR3 is 12 residues. CDR1 and CDR2 from the germline V gene are PRHDT and FYEKMQ (reference sequence). CDR3 residues: CASSSDNYGYTF. The CDR3 nucleotides are TGTGCCAGCAGTTCCGATAACTATGGCTACACCTTC.

The chain links TRBV6-5 to TRBJ2-7; TRBD1 or TRBD2 may be the D gene (5 bases each). This CDR3 has 13 amino acids. V was trimmed by 6 bases and J by 6 bases, leaving 15 bases between them. CDR1 and CDR2 from the germline V gene are MNHEY and SVGAGI. CDR3 nucleotide sequence: TGTGCCAGCAGGGTAGGGGCTGGGGGCGAGCAGTACTTC. It translates to CASRVGAGGEQYF.

The chain is built from TRBV5-4 and TRBJ2-5, with TRBD1 matching over 7 bases. The CDR3 totals 13 residues. J lost 5 bases, V lost 4 bases, and 5 bases had no gene match. Per the germline V gene, CDR1 is SGHNT and CDR2 is YYREEE (reference sequence). The CDR3 reads CASSETGLETQYF. In DNA, the CDR3 is TGTGCCAGCAGCGAGACAGGGTTGGAGACCCAGTACTTC.

This clone appeared once. This rearrangement joins TRBV5-1 to TRBJ1-4; D perhaps matches TRBD1 (5 bases). The germline V and J ends were trimmed by 0 bases and 6 bases, with 15 bases remaining between them. Germline lookup yields CDR1 SGHRS and CDR2 YFSETQ. CDR3 length: 16 amino acids. CDR3 DNA sequence: TGCGCCAGCAGCTTGGACGTCGGGGCCGGGCATGAAAAACTGTTTTTT. Translation gives CASSLDVGAGHEKLFF.

This clone was counted between two and nine times. V and J are TRBV5-6 and TRBJ2-1, with D possibly matching TRBD2 (6 bases). In germline, CDR1 is SGHDT, CDR2 YYEEEE. V lost 3 bases and J lost 4, with 17 bases in between. The CDR3 sequence is 16 residues long. CDR3 nucleotides: TGTGCCAGCAGCTCCTCCAGGGAGGCCGCATACAATGAGCAGTTCTTC. Amino acid sequence: CASSSSREAAYNEQFF.

The table lists this clone with a few counts. J is TRBJ2-7 and V is TRBV5-8; 7 positions match TRBD1. Germline-derived CDR1 and CDR2 are SGHTS and YDEGEE. V shed 4 bases, J shed 0 bases, and the junction held 22 bases outside the gene matches. The CDR3 length is 20 residues. The CDR3 DNA reads as TGTGCCAGCAGCCCGGACAGGTCCATTACTACCTCCCCCAGCTCCTACGAGCAGTACTTC. Protein: CASSPDRSITTSPSSYEQYF.

The CDR3 bases are TGTGCCAGCAGATGGACAGGGGTGGATGAGCAGTTCTTC. As protein: CASRWTGVDEQFF. The chain couples TRBV6-5 to TRBJ2-1; 9 bases fit TRBD1. Per germline, CDR1 MNHEY and CDR2 SVGAGI. V was clipped by 6 bases and J by 8 bases; unmatched bases: 5. The CDR3 is 13 amino acids.

The chain links TRBV12-5 to TRBJ2-2; D remains ambiguous. The V gene's germline CDR1 is LGHNT and CDR2 FRNRAP. Trimming shortened V by 6 bases and J by 5 bases, and 13 bases separated the two germline ends. The CDR3 covers 14 residues. The DNA of the CDR3 is TGTGCTAGTGGGTCTTTTCTGAATACCGGGGAGCTGTTTTTT. Translation gives CASGSFLNTGELFF.

The chain recombines TRBV2 with TRBJ2-5; TRBD2 matches 14 bases. This CDR3 is built from 17 residues. Looked up from germline, CDR1 is SNHLY and CDR2 is FYNNEI. Trimming at V came to 6 bases and at J to 1 base, leaving 7 bases not matched to a gene. The CDR3 bases are TGTGCCAGCAGAACTAGGACTAGCGGGGGGATCCAAGAGACCCAGTACTTC. It is translated as CASRTRTSGGIQETQYF. Variable domain in full (rest from reference TRBV2 and TRBJ2-5): EPEVTQTPSHQVTQMGQEVILRCVPISNHLYFYWYRQILGQKVEFLVSFYNNEISEKSEIFDDQFSVERPDGSNFTLKIRSTKLEDSAMYFCASRTRTSGGIQETQYFGPGTRLLVL.

The chain combines TRBV6-4 with TRBJ2-2; 11 bases line up with TRBD2. Germline values: CDR1 MRHNA, CDR2 SNTAGT. CDR3 length: 16 residues. V lost 6 bases to trimming and J lost 1 base; unmatched junction nucleotides: 4. The CDR3 region has the DNA TGTGCCAGCAGGGGACTAGCGGACATGAACACCGGGGAGCTGTTTTTT. Its protein product is CASRGLADMNTGELFF.

This clone was seen a handful of times. J is TRBJ2-2 and V is TRBV9; 7 bases agree with TRBD1. The J segment lost 1 base and the V segment lost 0 bases, leaving 0 bases of the junction unmatched. The germline V gene has CDR1 SGDLS and CDR2 YYNGEE. CDR3 length equals 15 residues. The CDR3 bases are TGTGCCAGCAGCGTAGGACAGGGGAACACCGGGGAGCTGTTTTTT. It encodes CASSVGQGNTGELFF.

Points on this clone: The identical CDR3 is also encoded by other nucleotide sequences in the sample. This chain links TRBV18 with TRBJ2-3; D could derive from TRBD1 or TRBD2 (5 bases each). The CDR3 spans 13 residues. The V gene's germline CDR1 is KGHSH and CDR2 LQKENI. The V end lost 6 bases, the J end lost 0 bases, and 7 bases lay between the germline ends. The CDR3 loop reads CASSWDSTDTQYF. In DNA, the CDR3 is TGTGCCAGCTCTTGGGACAGCACAGATACGCAGTATTTT. The full variable domain, completed using reference TRBV18 and TRBJ2-3, is NAGVMQNPRHLVRRRGQEARLRCSPMKGHSHVYWYRQLPEEGLKFMVYLQKENIIDESGMPKERFSAEFPKEGPSILRIQQVVRGDSAAYFCASSWDSTDTQYFGPGTRLTVL.

As regards this clone: The sample carries other DNA sequences with the same CDR3. J is TRBJ2-7 and V is TRBV6-1, with D unclear. This CDR3 spans 11 amino acids. Per the germline V gene, CDR1 is MNHNS and CDR2 is SASEGT. V was shortened by 1 base and J by 4 bases, with 2 bases between the two germline ends. The CDR3 region has the DNA TGTGCCAGCAGTGAAGGGTACGAGCAGTACTTC. Translated: CASSEGYEQYF.

The chain carries TRBV9 and TRBJ1-6; D not resolved. Germline CDR1 reads SGDLS; CDR2 reads YYNGEE. V lost 2 bases, J lost 5 bases, and 8 bases lay in between. This CDR3 is 14 amino acids long. CDR3: CASSVRQNNSPLHF. CDR3 DNA: TGTGCCAGCAGCGTTCGGCAAAATAATTCACCCCTCCACTTT.

The J gene is TRBJ2-1, the V gene TRBV5-5; TRBD2 might be the D (5 bases). V lost 2 bases and J 0 bases, leaving 9 bases between the germline ends. This CDR3 has 15 amino acids. From germline, CDR1 is SGHKS and CDR2 YYEKEE (reference sequence). CDR3 sequence: CASSLGGISYNEQFF. The CDR3 DNA follows: TGTGCCAGCAGCTTAGGAGGAATCTCCTACAATGAGCAGTTCTTC.

The J gene is TRBJ1-1, the V gene TRBV6-6; D may be TRBD1 (5 bases). V shed 0 bases and J shed 4 bases, with 12 bases lying between them. The germline gives CDR1 MNHNY, CDR2 SVGAGI (reference sequence). The CDR3 is made up of 15 amino acids. The CDR3 DNA reads as TGTGCCAGCAGTTACTCCCGGGGGGAGGGCACTGAAGCTTTCTTT. Its translation: CASSYSRGEGTEAFF.

V usage is TRBV4-2 and J usage is TRBJ1-3, with D tentatively TRBD1 (5 bases). The CDR3 is 16 amino acids. From germline, CDR1 is LGHNA and CDR2 YNFKEQ. Trimming shortened V by 1 base and J by 2 bases, and 12 bases separated the two germline ends. CDR3 amino acids: CASSQGGDGTGNTIYF. CDR3 DNA: TGTGCCAGCAGCCAAGGCGGGGACGGGACTGGAAACACCATATATTTT.